The T cell receptor (beta chain) under discussion was sequenced for a study of neurological immune-mediated disorders. With V trimmed by 6 bases and J by 5 bases, 6 bases remained unmatched. Germline CDR1 SGHTA, CDR2 FQGNSA. The CDR3 loop spans 13 amino acids. Time point denoted: longitudinal time-point 3. The method for making cDNA was 5'RACE, and it used 10-nucleotide random UMIs. TCRdb reprocessed the 5' RACE reads with MiXCR, giving one entry per CDR3 protein. This sample has tens of thousands of distinct CDR3 sequences, with roughly 8.8% found just once. This clonotype was counted at least ten times.

The sequencing input was PBMCs. The chain has TRBV7-2 and TRBJ2-5; 7 nucleotides line up with TRBD1. The sequence came from a woman in her forties in good health. The CDR3 loop is CASRQGGGETQYF. DNA for the CDR3: TGTGCCAGCAGGCAAGGGGGCGGGGAGACCCAGTACTTC.